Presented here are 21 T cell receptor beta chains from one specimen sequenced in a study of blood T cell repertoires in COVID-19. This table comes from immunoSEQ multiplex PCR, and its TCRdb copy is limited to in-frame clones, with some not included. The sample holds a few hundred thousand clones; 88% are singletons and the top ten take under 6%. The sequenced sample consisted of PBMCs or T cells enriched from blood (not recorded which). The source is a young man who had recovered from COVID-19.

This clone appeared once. CDR3 sequence (DNA): TGCGCCAGCAGCCCGCAGGGGGATCGGGGTGAAAAACTGTTTTTT. The encoded protein is CASSPQGDRGEKLFF. The chain carries TRBV4-1 and TRBJ1-4, with 7 positions matching TRBD1. J gave up 7 bases and V 4 bases, and 9 bases lay outside the gene matches. The CDR3 has 15 residues. Looked up from germline, CDR1 is MGHRA and CDR2 is YSYEKL.

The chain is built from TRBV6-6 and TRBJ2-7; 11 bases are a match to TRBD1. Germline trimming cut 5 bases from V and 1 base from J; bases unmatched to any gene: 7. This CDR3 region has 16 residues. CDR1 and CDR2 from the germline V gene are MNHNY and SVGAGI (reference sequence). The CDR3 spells CASSAPGQGVSYEQYF. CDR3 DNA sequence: TGTGCCAGCAGTGCGCCGGGACAGGGGGTTTCCTACGAGCAGTACTTC.

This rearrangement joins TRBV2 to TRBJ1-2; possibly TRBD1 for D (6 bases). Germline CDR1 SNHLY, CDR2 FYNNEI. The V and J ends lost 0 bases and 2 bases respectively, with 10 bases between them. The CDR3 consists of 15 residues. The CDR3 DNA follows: TGTGCCAGCAGTGAAGCGCTCACAGGGAACTATGGCTACACCTTC. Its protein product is CASSEALTGNYGYTF. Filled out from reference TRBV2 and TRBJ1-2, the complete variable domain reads EPEVTQTPSHQVTQMGQEVILRCVPISNHLYFYWYRQILGQKVEFLVSFYNNEISEKSEIFDDQFSVERPDGSNFTLKIRSTKLEDSAMYFCASSEALTGNYGYTFGSGTRLTVV.

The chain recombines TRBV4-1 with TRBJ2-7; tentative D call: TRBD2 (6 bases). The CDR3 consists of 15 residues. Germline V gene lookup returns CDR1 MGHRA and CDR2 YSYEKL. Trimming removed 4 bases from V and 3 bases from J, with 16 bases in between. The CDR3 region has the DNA TGCGCCAGCAGCCCCCGCGGAGGGGCGGGCTACGAGCAGTACTTC. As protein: CASSPRGGAGYEQYF.

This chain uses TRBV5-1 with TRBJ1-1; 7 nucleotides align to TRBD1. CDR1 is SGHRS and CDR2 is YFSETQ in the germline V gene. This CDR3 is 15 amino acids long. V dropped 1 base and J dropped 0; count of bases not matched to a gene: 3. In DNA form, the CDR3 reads TGCGCCAGCAGCTTGCGAGGGGGCTTGAACACTGAAGCTTTCTTT. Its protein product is CASSLRGGLNTEAFF.

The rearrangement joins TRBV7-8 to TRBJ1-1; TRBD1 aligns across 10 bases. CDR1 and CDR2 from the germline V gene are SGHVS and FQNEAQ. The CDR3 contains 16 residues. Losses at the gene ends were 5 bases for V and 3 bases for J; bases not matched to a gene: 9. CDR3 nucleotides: TGTGCCAGCAGCCTGGGACAGGGGTTCGGGGACACTGAAGCTTTCTTT. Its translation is CASSLGQGFGDTEAFF.

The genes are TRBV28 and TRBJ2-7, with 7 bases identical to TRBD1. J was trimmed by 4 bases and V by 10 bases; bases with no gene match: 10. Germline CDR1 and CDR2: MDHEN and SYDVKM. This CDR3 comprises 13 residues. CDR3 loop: CATIPGQSYEQYF. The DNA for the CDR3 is TGTGCCACCATACCGGGACAGAGTTACGAGCAGTACTTC.

This CDR3 reads CASMLQRGSSYEQYF. The DNA for the CDR3 is TGTGCCAGCATGCTCCAGCGGGGGAGCTCCTACGAGCAGTACTTC. The V and J genes are TRBV5-4 and TRBJ2-7; TRBD2 matches at 8 bases. CDR1 is SGHNT, CDR2 YYREEE, per germline (reference sequence). With V trimmed by 6 bases and J by 0 bases, 8 bases remained unmatched. The CDR3 covers 15 residues.

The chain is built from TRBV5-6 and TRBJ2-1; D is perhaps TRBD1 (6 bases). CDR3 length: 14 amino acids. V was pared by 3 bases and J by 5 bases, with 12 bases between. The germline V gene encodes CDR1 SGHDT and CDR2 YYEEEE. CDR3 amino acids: CASSSVGAHNEQFF. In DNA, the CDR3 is TGTGCCAGCAGCTCGGTGGGGGCCCACAATGAGCAGTTCTTC.

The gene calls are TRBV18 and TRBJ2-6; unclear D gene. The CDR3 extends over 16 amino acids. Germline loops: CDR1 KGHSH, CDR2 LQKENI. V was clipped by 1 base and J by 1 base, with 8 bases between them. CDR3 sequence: CASSPQPHSGANVLTF. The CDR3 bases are TGTGCCAGCTCACCACAGCCCCATTCTGGGGCCAACGTCCTGACTTTC.

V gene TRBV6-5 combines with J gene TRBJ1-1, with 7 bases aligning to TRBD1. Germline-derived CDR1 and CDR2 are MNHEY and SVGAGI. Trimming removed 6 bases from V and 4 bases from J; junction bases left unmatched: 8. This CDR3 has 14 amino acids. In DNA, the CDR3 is TGTGCCAGCAGACCCACAGGGGTGAGCACTGAAGCTTTCTTT. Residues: CASRPTGVSTEAFF.

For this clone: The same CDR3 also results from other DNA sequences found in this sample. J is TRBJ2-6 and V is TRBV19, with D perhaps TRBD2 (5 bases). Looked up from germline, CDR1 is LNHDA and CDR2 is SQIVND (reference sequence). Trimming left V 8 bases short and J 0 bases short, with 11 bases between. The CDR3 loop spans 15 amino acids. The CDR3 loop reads CASSRRGSGANVLTF. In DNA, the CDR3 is TGTGCCAGTTCCCGCCGGGGCTCTGGGGCCAACGTCCTGACTTTC. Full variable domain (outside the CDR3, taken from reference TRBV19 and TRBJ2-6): DGGITQSPKYLFRKEGQNVTLSCEQNLNHDAMYWYRQDPGQGLRLIYYSQIVNDFQKGDIAEGYSVSREKKESFPLTVTSAQKNPTAFYLCASSRRGSGANVLTFGAGSRLTVL.

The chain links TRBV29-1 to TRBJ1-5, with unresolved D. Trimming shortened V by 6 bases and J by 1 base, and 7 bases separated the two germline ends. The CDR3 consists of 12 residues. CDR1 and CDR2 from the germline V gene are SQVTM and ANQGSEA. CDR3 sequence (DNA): TGCAGCGTATTGGAGAGCAATCAGCCCCAGCATTTT. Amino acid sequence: CSVLESNQPQHF.

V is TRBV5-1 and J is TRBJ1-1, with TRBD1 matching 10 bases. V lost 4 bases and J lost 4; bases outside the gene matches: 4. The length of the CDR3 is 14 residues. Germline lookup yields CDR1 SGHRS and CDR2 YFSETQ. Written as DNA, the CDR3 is TGCGCCAGCAGCCACCGACAGGGGGCCACTGAAGCTTTCTTT. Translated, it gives CASSHRQGATEAFF.

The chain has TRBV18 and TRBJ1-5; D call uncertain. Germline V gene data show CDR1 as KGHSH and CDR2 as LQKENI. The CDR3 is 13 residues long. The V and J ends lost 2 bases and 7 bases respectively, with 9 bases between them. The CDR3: CASSPGSEQPQHF. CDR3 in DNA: TGTGCCAGCTCACCAGGGAGTGAACAGCCCCAGCATTTT.

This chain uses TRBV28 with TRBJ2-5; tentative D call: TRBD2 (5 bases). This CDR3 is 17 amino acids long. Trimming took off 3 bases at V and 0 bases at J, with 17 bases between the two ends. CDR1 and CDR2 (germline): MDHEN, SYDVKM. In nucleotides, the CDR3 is TGTGCCAGCAGTTTCTCGCCGGGCCGCGGGTACCAAGAGACCCAGTACTTC. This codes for CASSFSPGRGYQETQYF.

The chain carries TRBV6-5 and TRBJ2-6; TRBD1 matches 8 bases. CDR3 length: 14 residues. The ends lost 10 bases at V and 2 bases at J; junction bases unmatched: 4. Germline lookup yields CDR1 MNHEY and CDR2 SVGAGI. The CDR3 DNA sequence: TGTGCCACTAAGACAGGGGCTGGGGCCAACGTCCTGACTTTC. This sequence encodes CATKTGAGANVLTF.

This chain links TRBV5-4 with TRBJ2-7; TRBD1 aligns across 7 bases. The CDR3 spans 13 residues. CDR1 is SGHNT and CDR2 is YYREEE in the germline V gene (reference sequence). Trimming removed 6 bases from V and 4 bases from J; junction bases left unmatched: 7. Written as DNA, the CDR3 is TGTGCCAGCACCGCCGGGACAGAGTACGAGCAGTACTTC. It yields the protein CASTAGTEYEQYF.

The CDR3, as DNA: TGCGCCAGCAGCCCCAGACTAGCGGGGGGCCAAAACAATGAGCAGTTCTTC. It is translated as CASSPRLAGGQNNEQFF. The chain recombines TRBV5-1 with TRBJ2-1; TRBD2 matches at 13 bases. The germline gives CDR1 SGHRS, CDR2 YFSETQ. The CDR3 is 17 residues long. V gave up 4 bases and J gave up 5 bases; unmatched junction bases: 9.

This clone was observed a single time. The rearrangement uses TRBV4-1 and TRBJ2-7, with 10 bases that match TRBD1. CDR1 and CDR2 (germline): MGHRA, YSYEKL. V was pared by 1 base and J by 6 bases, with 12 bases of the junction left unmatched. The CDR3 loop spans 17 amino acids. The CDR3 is CASSQVGLRDRGPEQYF. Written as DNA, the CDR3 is TGCGCCAGCAGCCAAGTTGGACTGCGGGACAGGGGTCCCGAGCAGTACTTC.

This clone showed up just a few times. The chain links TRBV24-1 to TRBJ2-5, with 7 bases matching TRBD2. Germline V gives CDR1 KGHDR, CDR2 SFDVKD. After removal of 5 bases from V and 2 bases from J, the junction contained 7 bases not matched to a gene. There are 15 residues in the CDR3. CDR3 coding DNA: TGTGCCACCAGTGGTTTTGCGGGACTACAAGAGACCCAGTACTTC. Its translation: CATSGFAGLQETQYF.